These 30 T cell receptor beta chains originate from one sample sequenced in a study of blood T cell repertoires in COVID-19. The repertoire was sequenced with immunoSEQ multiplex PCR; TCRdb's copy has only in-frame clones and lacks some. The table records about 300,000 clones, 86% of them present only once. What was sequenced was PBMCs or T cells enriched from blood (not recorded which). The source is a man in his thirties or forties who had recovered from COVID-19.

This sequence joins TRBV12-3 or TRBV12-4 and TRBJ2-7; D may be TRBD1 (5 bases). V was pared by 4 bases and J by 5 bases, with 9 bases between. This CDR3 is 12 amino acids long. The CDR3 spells CASSYRFHEQYF. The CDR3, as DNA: TGTGCCAGCAGTTACAGGTTCCACGAGCAGTACTTC.

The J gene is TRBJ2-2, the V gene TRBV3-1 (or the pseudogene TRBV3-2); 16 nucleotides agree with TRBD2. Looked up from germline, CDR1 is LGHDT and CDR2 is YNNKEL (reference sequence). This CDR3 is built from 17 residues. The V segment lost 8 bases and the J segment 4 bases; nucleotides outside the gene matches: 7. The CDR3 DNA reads TGTGCCAGCCCCGGGACTAGCGGGGGGGCAGGCACCGGGGAGCTGTTTTTT. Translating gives CASPGTSGGAGTGELFF.

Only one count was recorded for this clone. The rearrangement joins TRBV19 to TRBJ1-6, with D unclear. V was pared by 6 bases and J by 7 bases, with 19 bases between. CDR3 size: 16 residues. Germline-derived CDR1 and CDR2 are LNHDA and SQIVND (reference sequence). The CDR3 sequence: CASRSGREVRNSPLHF. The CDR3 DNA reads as TGTGCCAGTAGGTCCGGGAGGGAAGTGCGGAATTCACCCCTCCACTTT.

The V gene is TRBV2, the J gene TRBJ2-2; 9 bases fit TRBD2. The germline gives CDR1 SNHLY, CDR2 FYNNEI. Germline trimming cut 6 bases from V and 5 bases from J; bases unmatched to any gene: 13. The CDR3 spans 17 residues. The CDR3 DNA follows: TGTGCCAGCAGCTGGGGAGGTAGCGGGAGACTAACCGGGGAGCTGTTTTTT. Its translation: CASSWGGSGRLTGELFF.

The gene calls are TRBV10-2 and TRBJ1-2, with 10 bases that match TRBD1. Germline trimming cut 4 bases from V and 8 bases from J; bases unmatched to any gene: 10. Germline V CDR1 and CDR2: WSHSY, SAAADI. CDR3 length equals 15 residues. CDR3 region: CASSGSGTGVQGYTF. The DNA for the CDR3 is TGCGCCAGCAGTGGGTCCGGGACAGGGGTGCAGGGCTACACCTTC.

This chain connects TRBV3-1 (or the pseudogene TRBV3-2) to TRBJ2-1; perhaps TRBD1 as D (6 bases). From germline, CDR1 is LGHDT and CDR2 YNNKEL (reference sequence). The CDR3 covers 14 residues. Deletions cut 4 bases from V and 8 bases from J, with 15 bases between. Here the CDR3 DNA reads TGTGCCAGCAGCCGTTTAGCGAAGGGGGATGAGCAGTTCTTC. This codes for CASSRLAKGDEQFF.

The CDR3, as DNA: TGTGCCACCAGTGACTTCCCCTCCGGGACAGTGAACACTGAAGCTTTCTTT. It specifies CATSDFPSGTVNTEAFF. This sequence joins TRBV24-1 and TRBJ1-1, with 7 bases lining up with TRBD1. CDR1 and CDR2 (germline): KGHDR, SFDVKD. V trimming: 4 bases; J trimming: 0 bases; junction bases outside the gene matches: 10. This CDR3 has 17 amino acids.

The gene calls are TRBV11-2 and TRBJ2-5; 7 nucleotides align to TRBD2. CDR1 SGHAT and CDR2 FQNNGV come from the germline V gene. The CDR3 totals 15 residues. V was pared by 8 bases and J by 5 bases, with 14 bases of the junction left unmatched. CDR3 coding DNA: TGTGCCAGCGGACCCCGGGGGGTAAGGCTGGAGACCCAGTACTTC. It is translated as CASGPRGVRLETQYF.

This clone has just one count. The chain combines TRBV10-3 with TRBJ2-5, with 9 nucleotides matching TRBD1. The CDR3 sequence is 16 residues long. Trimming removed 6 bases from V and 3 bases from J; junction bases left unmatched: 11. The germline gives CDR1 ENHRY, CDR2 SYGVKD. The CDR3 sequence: CAIRSGSGTGKETQYF. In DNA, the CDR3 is TGTGCCATCAGGTCAGGTAGTGGGACAGGGAAAGAGACCCAGTACTTC.

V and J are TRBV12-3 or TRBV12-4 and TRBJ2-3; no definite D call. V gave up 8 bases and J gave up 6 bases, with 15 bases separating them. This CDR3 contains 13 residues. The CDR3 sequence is CASAAVAPDTQYF. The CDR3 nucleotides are TGTGCCAGCGCGGCCGTGGCACCGGATACGCAGTATTTT.

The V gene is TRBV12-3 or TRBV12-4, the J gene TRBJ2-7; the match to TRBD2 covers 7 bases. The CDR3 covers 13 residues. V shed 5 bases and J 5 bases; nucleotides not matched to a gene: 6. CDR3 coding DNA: TGTGCCAGCAGTCTTGCGGGAGTCGACGAGCAGTACTTC. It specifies CASSLAGVDEQYF.

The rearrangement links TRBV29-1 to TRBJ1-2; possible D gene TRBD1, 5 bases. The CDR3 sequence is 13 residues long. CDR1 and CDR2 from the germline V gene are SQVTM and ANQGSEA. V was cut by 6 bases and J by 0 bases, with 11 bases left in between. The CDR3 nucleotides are TGCAGCGTGGCGGACACCGCTAACTATGGCTACACCTTC. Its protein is CSVADTANYGYTF.

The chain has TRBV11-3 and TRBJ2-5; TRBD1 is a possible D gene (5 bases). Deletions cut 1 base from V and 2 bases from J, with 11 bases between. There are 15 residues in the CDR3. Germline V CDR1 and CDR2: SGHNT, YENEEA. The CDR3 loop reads CASSLVAGPQETQYF. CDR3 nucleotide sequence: TGTGCCAGCAGCTTAGTGGCAGGGCCTCAAGAGACCCAGTACTTC.

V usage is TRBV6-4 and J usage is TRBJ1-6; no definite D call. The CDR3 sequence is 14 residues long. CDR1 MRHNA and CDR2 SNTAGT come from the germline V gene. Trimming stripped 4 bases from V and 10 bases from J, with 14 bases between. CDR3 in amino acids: CASSAEADRSPLHF. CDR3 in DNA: TGTGCCAGCAGTGCGGAGGCGGATAGATCACCCCTCCACTTT.

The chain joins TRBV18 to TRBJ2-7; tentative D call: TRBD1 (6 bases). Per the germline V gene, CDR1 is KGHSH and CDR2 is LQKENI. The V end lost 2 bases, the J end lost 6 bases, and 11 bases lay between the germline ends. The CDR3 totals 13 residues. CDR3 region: CASSPKQGREQYF. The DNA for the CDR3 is TGTGCCAGCTCACCAAAACAGGGACGCGAGCAGTACTTC.

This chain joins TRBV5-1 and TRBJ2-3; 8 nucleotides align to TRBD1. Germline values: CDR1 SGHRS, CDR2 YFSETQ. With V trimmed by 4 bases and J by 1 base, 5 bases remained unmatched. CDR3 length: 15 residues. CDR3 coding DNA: TGCGCCAGCAGCCTAGGGGACAGGCGCACAGATACGCAGTATTTT. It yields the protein CASSLGDRRTDTQYF. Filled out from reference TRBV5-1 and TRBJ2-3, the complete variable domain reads KAGVTQTPRYLIKTRGQQVTLSCSPISGHRSVSWYQQTPGQGLQFLFEYFSETQRNKGNFPGRFSGRQFSNSRSEMNVSTLELGDSALYLCASSLGDRRTDTQYFGPGTRLTVL.

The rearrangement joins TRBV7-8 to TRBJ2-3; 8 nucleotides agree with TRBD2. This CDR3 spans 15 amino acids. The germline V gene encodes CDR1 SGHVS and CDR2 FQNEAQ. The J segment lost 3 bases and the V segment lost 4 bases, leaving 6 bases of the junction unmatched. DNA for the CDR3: TGTGCCAGCAGCTCCGGGGGGGGAGTTACAGATACGCAGTATTTT. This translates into CASSSGGGVTDTQYF.

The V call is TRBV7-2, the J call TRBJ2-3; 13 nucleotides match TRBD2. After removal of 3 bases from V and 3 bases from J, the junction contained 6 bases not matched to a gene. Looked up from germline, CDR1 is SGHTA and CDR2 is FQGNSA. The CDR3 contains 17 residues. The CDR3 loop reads CASSFRLAGGPTDTQYF. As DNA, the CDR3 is TGTGCCAGCAGCTTTAGACTAGCGGGAGGTCCGACAGATACGCAGTATTTT.

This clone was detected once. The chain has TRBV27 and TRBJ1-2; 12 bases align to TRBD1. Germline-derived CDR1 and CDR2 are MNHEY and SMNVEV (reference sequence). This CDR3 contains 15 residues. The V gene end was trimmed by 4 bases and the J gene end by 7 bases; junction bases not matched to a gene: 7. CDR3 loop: CASSSGTGGAFGYTF. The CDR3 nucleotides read TGTGCCAGCAGTTCGGGGACAGGGGGCGCATTTGGCTACACCTTC.

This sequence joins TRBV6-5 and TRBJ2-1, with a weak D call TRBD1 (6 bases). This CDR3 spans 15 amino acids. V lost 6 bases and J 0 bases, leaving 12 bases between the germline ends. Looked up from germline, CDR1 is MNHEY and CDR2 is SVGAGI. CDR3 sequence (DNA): TGTGCCAGCAGCACGAGGGGGAGCTCCTACAATGAGCAGTTCTTC. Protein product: CASSTRGSSYNEQFF.

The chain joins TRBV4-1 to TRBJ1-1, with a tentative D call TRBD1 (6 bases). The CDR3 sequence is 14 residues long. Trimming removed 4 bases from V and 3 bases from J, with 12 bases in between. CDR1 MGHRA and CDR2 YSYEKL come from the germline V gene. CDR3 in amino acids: CASSPPDRYTEAFF. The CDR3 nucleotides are TGCGCCAGCAGCCCTCCCGACAGGTACACTGAAGCTTTCTTT.

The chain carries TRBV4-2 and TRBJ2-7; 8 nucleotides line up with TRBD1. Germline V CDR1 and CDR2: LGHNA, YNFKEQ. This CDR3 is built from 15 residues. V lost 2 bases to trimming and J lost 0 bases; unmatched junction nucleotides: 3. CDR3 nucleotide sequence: TGTGCCAGCAGCCAAATGGGACAGGCCTCCTACGAGCAGTACTTC. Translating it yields CASSQMGQASYEQYF.

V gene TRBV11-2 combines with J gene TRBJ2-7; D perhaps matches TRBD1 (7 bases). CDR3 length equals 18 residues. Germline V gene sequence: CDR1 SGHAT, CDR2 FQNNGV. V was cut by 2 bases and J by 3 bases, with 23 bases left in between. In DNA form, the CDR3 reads TGTGCCAGCAGCTTACAGTATCGTCTTGGGCAGGGGGGCTACGAGCAGTACTTC. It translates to CASSLQYRLGQGGYEQYF.

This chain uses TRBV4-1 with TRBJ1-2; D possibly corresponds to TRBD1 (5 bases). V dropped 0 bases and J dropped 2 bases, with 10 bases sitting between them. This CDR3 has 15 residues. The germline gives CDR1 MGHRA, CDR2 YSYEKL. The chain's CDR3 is CASSQESAGNYGYTF. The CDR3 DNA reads TGCGCCAGCAGCCAAGAATCGGCAGGGAACTATGGCTACACCTTC.

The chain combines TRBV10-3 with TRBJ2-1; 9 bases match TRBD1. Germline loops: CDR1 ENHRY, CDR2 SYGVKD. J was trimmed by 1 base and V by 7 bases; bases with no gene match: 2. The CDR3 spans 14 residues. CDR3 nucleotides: TGTGCCATCAAGACAGGGGGTTCCTACAATGAGCAGTTCTTC. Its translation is CAIKTGGSYNEQFF.

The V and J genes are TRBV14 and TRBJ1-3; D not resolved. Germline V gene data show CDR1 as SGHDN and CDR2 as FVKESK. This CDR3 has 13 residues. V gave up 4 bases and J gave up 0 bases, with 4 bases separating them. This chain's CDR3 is CASSPYSGNTIYF. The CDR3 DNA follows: TGTGCCAGCAGCCCTTACTCTGGAAACACCATATATTTT.

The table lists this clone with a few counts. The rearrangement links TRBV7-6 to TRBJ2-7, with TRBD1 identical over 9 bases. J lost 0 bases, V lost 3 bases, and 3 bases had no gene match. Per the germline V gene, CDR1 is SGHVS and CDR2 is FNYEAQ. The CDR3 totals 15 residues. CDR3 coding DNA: TGTGCCAGCAGCTTGGGACAGGGCCCCTCCTACGAGCAGTACTTC. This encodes CASSLGQGPSYEQYF. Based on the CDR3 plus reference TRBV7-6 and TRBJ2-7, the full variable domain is GAGVSQSPRYKVTKRGQDVALRCDPISGHVSLYWYRQALGQGPEFLTYFNYEAQQDKSGLPNDRFSAERPEGSISTLTIQRTEQRDSAMYRCASSLGQGPSYEQYFGPGTRLTVT.

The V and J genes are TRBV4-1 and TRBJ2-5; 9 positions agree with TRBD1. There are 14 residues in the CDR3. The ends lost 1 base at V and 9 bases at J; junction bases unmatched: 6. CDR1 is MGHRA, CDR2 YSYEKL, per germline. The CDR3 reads CASSQGQGGWSQYF. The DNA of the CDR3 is TGCGCCAGCAGCCAAGGACAGGGGGGGTGGTCCCAGTACTTC.

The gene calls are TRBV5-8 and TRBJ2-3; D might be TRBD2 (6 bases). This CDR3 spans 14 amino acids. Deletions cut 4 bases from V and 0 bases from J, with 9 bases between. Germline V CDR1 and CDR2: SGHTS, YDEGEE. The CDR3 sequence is CASSPGTSTDTQYF. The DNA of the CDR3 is TGTGCCAGCAGCCCGGGGACTAGCACAGATACGCAGTATTTT. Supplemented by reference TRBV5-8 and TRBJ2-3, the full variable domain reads EAGVTQSPTHLIKTRGQQATLRCSPISGHTSVYWYQQALGLGLQFLLWYDEGEERNRGNFPPRFSGRQFPNYSSELNVNALELEDSALYLCASSPGTSTDTQYFGPGTRLTVL.

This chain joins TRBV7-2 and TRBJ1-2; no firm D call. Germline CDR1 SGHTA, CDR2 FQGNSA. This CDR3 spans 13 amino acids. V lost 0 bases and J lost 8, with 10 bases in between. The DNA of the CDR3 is TGTGCCAGCAGCTTAGCGAACCTCCTAGGCTACACCTTC. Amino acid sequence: CASSLANLLGYTF.